A selection of T cell receptor beta chains follows, all from one sample in a study of blood T cell repertoires in COVID-19. Method: immunoSEQ multiplex PCR; TCRdb's copy keeps in-frame clones and lacks some. The repertoire holds around 100,000 clones, with 65% to 85% as singletons. The sample taken for sequencing was peripheral blood. The receptors stem from a woman in her sixties or seventies with acute or convalescent COVID-19. The CDR3 runs from the conserved cysteine through the conserved F or W. The D gene is left open where the match is weak. Clone size appears in some rows only: once, few, many, or a class for an expanded clone.

clone_size	v_call	j_call	d_call	cdr3_aa	cdr3_nt
once	TRBV28	TRBJ1-1	TRBD1	CASSLWDRGHMNTEAFF	TGTGCCAGCAGTTTATGGGACAGGGGACACATGAACACTGAAGCTTTCTTT
.	TRBV7-2	TRBJ1-5	.	CASSIKSGGNQPQHF	TGTGCCAGCAGCATAAAGTCAGGGGGCAATCAGCCCCAGCATTTT
.	TRBV5-6	TRBJ1-4	TRBD1	CASSLKGQGTNEKLFF	TGTGCCAGCAGCTTAAAAGGACAGGGGACTAATGAAAAACTGTTTTTT
once	TRBV30	TRBJ1-2	TRBD1	CAWTIPTTGTGIGYTF	TGTGCCTGGACTATCCCAACAACCGGGACAGGGATAGGCTACACCTTC
.	TRBV28	TRBJ1-3	.	CASQDSLSGNTIYF	TGTGCCAGTCAGGACAGCCTCTCTGGAAACACCATATATTTT
few	TRBV5-8	TRBJ1-1	.	CASSLVNSLNTEAFF	TGTGCCAGCAGCTTGGTGAACAGCTTGAACACTGAAGCTTTCTTT
once	TRBV6-5	TRBJ2-7	.	CATHTGTQLQYEQYF	TGTGCCACCCATACCGGGACTCAACTCCAGTACGAGCAGTACTTC
.	TRBV6-5	TRBJ2-7	TRBD2	CASSKRGGLEQYF	TGTGCCAGCAGTAAGCGGGGGGGCCTCGAGCAGTACTTC
once	TRBV24-1	TRBJ2-1	TRBD1	CATAARDRGLNEQFF	TGTGCCACAGCGGCCCGGGACAGGGGGCTCAATGAGCAGTTCTTC
.	TRBV28	TRBJ1-5	.	CASSQLKLGVNQPQHF	TGTGCCAGCAGTCAGCTAAAATTGGGAGTGAATCAGCCCCAGCATTTT
.	TRBV2	TRBJ2-7	TRBD1	CASRTGGLSYEQYF	TGTGCCAGCAGGACAGGGGGATTATCCTACGAGCAGTACTTC
.	TRBV2	TRBJ2-5	TRBD2	CASSLGLAGTETQYF	TGTGCCAGCAGCCTGGGACTAGCGGGGACAGAGACCCAGTACTTC
few	TRBV19	TRBJ2-1	.	CASSMGLEQFF	TGTGCCAGTAGTATGGGACTTGAGCAGTTCTTC
.	TRBV9	TRBJ1-6	.	CASSVGGRDNSPLHF	TGTGCCAGCAGCGTCGGGGGGAGGGATAATTCACCCCTCCACTTT
once	TRBV3-1/TRBV3-2	TRBJ1-2	TRBD1	CASSQQPDRGQRGYTF	TGTGCCAGCAGCCAGCAGCCTGACAGGGGGCAGCGGGGCTACACCTTC
.	TRBV21-1	TRBJ1-5	.	CASSPNIQGNQPQHF	TGTGCCAGCAGTCCGAATATACAGGGCAACCAGCCCCAGCATTTT
.	TRBV5-1	TRBJ2-3	TRBD2	CASRRASGDYTDTQYF	TGCGCCAGCAGGAGGGCGAGCGGGGACTACACAGATACGCAGTATTTT
.	TRBV30	TRBJ1-1	.	CALQGDTEAFF	TGTGCCCTGCAAGGGGACACTGAAGCTTTCTTT
.	TRBV21-1	TRBJ1-5	.	CASSRRRGQPQHF	TGTGCCAGCAGCCGGAGGAGAGGACAGCCCCAGCATTTT
.	TRBV9	TRBJ1-1	.	CASSVEGQGTEAFF	TGTGCCAGCAGCGTAGAGGGGCAAGGCACTGAAGCTTTCTTT
few	TRBV7-6	TRBJ2-1	TRBD2	CASSGSGGNYNEQFF	TGTGCCAGCAGCGGCAGCGGGGGGAACTACAATGAGCAGTTCTTC
.	TRBV5-1	TRBJ2-7	TRBD2	CASRAGTSGSYEQYF	TGCGCCAGCAGAGCCGGGACTAGCGGGTCCTACGAGCAGTACTTC
.	TRBV28	TRBJ1-3	.	CASSSGSRNTIYF	TGTGCCAGCAGTTCAGGGTCGCGAAACACCATATATTTT
once	TRBV30	TRBJ2-1	TRBD1	CAWNRGFYNEQFF	TGTGCCTGGAACAGGGGGTTTTACAATGAGCAGTTCTTC